The 15 T cell receptor beta chains given below trace back to one sample, sequenced in a study of T cell responses to AZD1222 COVID-19 vaccine. Method: immunoSEQ multiplex PCR; TCRdb's copy keeps in-frame clones and lacks some. The sample yields about 160,000 clones, 92% seen once. Sequenced here: peripheral blood, sampled 28 days after the second AZD1222 dose. The receptors come from an adult who received the AZD1222 COVID-19 vaccine.

The chain has TRBV27 and TRBJ1-4; the D gene is possibly TRBD1 (6 bases). CDR1 and CDR2 (germline): MNHEY, SMNVEV (reference sequence). Trimming left V 5 bases short and J 4 bases short, with 20 bases between. There are 17 residues in the CDR3. This chain's CDR3 is CASSPSGGTVLNEKLFF. The CDR3 DNA is TGTGCCAGCAGTCCGAGCGGGGGCACAGTTCTTAATGAAAAACTGTTTTTT.

The chain employs TRBV5-6 and TRBJ1-2; D is ambiguous. The CDR3 loop spans 14 amino acids. Trimming removed 4 bases at V and 8 bases at J, with 18 bases between. Germline CDR1 reads SGHDT; CDR2 reads YYEEEE. DNA for the CDR3: TGTGCCAGCAGCCTAAAGGGTTTGTTGGGAGGCTACACCTTC. This sequence encodes CASSLKGLLGGYTF.

The chain links TRBV6-5 to TRBJ1-2; D is perhaps TRBD1 (5 bases). V gave up 8 bases and J gave up 5 bases, with 18 bases separating them. The CDR3 covers 14 residues. Looked up from germline, CDR1 is MNHEY and CDR2 is SVGAGI. DNA for the CDR3: TGTGCCAGCGGCCCGGGGGGGAGAGTTTATGGCTACACCTTC. As protein: CASGPGGRVYGYTF.

The chain links TRBV6-6 to TRBJ2-7; tentative D call: TRBD1 (6 bases). Germline-derived CDR1 and CDR2 are MNHNY and SVGAGI (reference sequence). V lost 6 bases, J lost 2 bases, and 8 bases lay in between. This CDR3 is 12 amino acids long. This CDR3 reads CASSSGAYEQYF. The CDR3 bases are TGTGCCAGCAGCTCAGGGGCCTACGAGCAGTACTTC.

This clone was seen just once. This sequence joins TRBV5-6 and TRBJ2-5, with 8 bases lining up with TRBD2. The CDR3 loop spans 15 amino acids. Unmatched junction bases numbered 6, after V lost 0 bases and J lost 5 bases. In germline, CDR1 is SGHDT, CDR2 YYEEEE. This CDR3 is CASSLALAGGETQYF. The CDR3 DNA is TGTGCCAGCAGCTTGGCCCTAGCGGGTGGGGAGACCCAGTACTTC.

The rearrangement joins TRBV5-4 to TRBJ2-7; D is unresolved. Deletions cut 0 bases from V and 0 bases from J, with 10 bases between. CDR3 size: 15 residues. Germline lookup yields CDR1 SGHNT and CDR2 YYREEE (reference sequence). CDR3 loop: CASSLAATSSYEQYF. Here the CDR3 DNA reads TGTGCCAGCAGCTTGGCGGCGACGAGCTCCTACGAGCAGTACTTC. The full variable domain, completed using reference TRBV5-4 and TRBJ2-7, is ETGVTQSPTHLIKTRGQQVTLRCSSQSGHNTVSWYQQALGQGPQFIFQYYREEENGRGNFPPRFSGLQFPNYSSELNVNALELDDSALYLCASSLAATSSYEQYFGPGTRLTVT.

The chain carries TRBV19 and TRBJ2-7; TRBD2 matches 9 bases. Per germline, CDR1 LNHDA and CDR2 SQIVND (reference sequence). The CDR3 is 16 amino acids. The trim removed 5 bases at V and 7 bases at J, leaving 15 bases unmatched. In DNA form, the CDR3 reads TGTGCCAGTAGTCCCCGGGGAGCGGGGGGCAGTTGGGAGCAGTACTTC. Translating gives CASSPRGAGGSWEQYF.

The CDR3 region has the DNA TGTGCCAGCAGCTTATTTGCCCGTTCCGGAACTACCTACGAGCAGTACTTC. Its translation: CASSLFARSGTTYEQYF. The chain couples TRBV11-2 to TRBJ2-7; D gene unclear. The germline gives CDR1 SGHAT, CDR2 FQNNGV. The CDR3 length is 17 residues. V shed 2 bases and J shed 2 bases, with 19 bases lying between them.

This rearrangement joins TRBV29-1 to TRBJ2-2; TRBD1 aligns across 7 bases. Germline CDR1 reads SQVTM; CDR2 reads ANQGSEA. V was clipped by 6 bases and J by 2 bases; unmatched bases: 9. This CDR3 has 15 residues. The CDR3 is CSVIKTGFNTGELFF. The CDR3 DNA reads TGCAGCGTCATCAAGACAGGGTTTAACACCGGGGAGCTGTTTTTT.

This clone appeared a single time. The chain combines TRBV7-8 with TRBJ2-3, with a tentative D call TRBD2 (5 bases). Trimming pared 4 bases from V and 6 bases from J, leaving 17 bases between. The germline V gene encodes CDR1 SGHVS and CDR2 FQNEAQ. This CDR3 region has 15 residues. CDR3 in amino acids: CASSSRAKRGDTQYF. CDR3 in DNA: TGTGCCAGCAGCTCCCGGGCCAAGAGAGGGGATACGCAGTATTTT.

CDR3 bases: TGCGCCAGCAGCTCTCAACGTGGGGTCAGGGGCTACGAGCAGTACTTC. Its translation: CASSSQRGVRGYEQYF. The chain employs TRBV5-1 and TRBJ2-7; weak D call: TRBD1 (6 bases). The germline gives CDR1 SGHRS, CDR2 YFSETQ. V was trimmed by 3 bases and J by 3 bases, leaving 19 bases between them. The CDR3 is made up of 16 amino acids.

The chain uses TRBV28 and TRBJ1-6, with 10 bases aligning to TRBD1. The CDR3 is made up of 15 amino acids. In germline, CDR1 is MDHEN, CDR2 SYDVKM. V was pared by 4 bases and J by 9 bases, with 6 bases of the junction left unmatched. The CDR3 spells CASSSSGQGTSPLHF. The CDR3 nucleotides read TGTGCCAGCAGTTCGTCGGGACAGGGGACTTCACCCCTCCACTTT.

The J gene is TRBJ1-4, the V gene TRBV18; 7 nucleotides match TRBD1. The CDR3 consists of 15 residues. Looked up from germline, CDR1 is KGHSH and CDR2 is LQKENI. Germline trimming cut 6 bases from V and 4 bases from J; bases unmatched to any gene: 8. This chain's CDR3 is CASSQEGAINEKLFF. In DNA, the CDR3 is TGTGCCAGCTCGCAAGAGGGGGCGATTAATGAAAAACTGTTTTTT.

This rearrangement joins TRBV2 to TRBJ2-5; possible D gene TRBD2, 6 bases. This CDR3 spans 16 amino acids. Trimming took off 2 bases at V and 3 bases at J, with 16 bases between the two ends. Per the germline V gene, CDR1 is SNHLY and CDR2 is FYNNEI. CDR3 region: CASSEYLAELKETQYF. CDR3 bases: TGTGCCAGCAGTGAATATTTAGCGGAGCTAAAAGAGACCCAGTACTTC.

V gene TRBV11-1 combines with J gene TRBJ2-1, with no clear D. CDR1 SGHAT and CDR2 FQDESV come from the germline V gene (reference sequence). The CDR3 has 12 amino acids. The V end lost 5 bases, the J end lost 6 bases, and 8 bases lay between the germline ends. The CDR3 nucleotides are TGTGCCAGCAGCCCCCAACTCAATGAGCAGTTCTTC. It is translated as CASSPQLNEQFF.